What follows describes a single TCR beta chain. The antigen remains undetermined. The CDR3 is 13 residues long. The V gene end was trimmed by 4 bases and the J gene end by 8 bases; junction bases not matched to a gene: 6. CDR1 is WSHSY, CDR2 SAAADI, per germline. Sequencing used immunoSEQ multiplex PCR; TCRdb keeps in-frame clones, though not all of them. The table records 60,000 or so clones, roughly 80% of them present only once. These data originate in a study of PD-L1 blockade in urothelial cancer. Study at large: Starting around 2014, patients were given atezolizumab (1,200 mg intravenously every 3 weeks). T cell content in blood samples showed a median of around 150,000.

Study results and caveats: Pretreatment TCR clonality in blood, when below the median, was predictive of better survival. It was durable-benefit patients whose tumor-associated blood clones expanded more at 3 weeks.

Sequences were derived from PBMCs, sampled around atezolizumab (anti-PD-L1) treatment. This receptor was taken from a man between 65 and 85 years old with urothelial cancer. The chain has TRBV10-2 and TRBJ2-7, with 9 bases identical to TRBD2. CDR3 region: CASSGDSGSKQYF. The CDR3, as DNA: TGCGCCAGCAGTGGCGATAGCGGGAGCAAGCAGTACTTC.